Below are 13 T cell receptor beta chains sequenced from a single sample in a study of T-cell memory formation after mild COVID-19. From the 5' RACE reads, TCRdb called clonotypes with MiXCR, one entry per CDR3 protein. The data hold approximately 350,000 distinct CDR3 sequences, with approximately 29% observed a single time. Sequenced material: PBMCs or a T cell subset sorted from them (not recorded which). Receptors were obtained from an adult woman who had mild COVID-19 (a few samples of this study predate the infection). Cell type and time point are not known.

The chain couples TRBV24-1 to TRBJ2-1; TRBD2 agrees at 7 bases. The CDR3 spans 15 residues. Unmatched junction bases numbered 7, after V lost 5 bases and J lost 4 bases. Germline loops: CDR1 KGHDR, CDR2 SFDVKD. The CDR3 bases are TGTGCCACCAGTGCCCTAGCGGAAAATTACAATGAGCAGTTCTTC. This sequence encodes CATSALAENYNEQFF.

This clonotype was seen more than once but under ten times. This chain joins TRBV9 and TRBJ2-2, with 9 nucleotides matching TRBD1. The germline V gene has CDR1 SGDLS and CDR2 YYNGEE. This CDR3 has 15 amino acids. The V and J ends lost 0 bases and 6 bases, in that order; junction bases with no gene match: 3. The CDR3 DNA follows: TGTGCCAGCAGCGTAGGGACAGGGGCGTCCGGGGAGCTGTTTTTT. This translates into CASSVGTGASGELFF. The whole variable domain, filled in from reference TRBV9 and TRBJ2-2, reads DSGVTQTPKHLITATGQRVTLRCSPRSGDLSVYWYQQSLDQGLQFLIQYYNGEERAKGNILERFSAQQFPDLHSELNLSSLELGDSALYFCASSVGTGASGELFFGEGSRLTVL.

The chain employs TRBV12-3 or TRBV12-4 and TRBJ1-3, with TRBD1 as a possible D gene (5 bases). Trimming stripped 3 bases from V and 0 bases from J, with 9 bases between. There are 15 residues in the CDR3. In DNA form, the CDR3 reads TGTGCCAGCAGTTTCGGGGCGATCTCTGGAAACACCATATATTTT. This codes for CASSFGAISGNTIYF.

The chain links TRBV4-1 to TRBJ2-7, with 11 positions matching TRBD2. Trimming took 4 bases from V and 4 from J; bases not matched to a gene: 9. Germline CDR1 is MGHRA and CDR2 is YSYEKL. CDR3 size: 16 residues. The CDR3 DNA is TGCGCCAGCAGCCGCATCGGGACTAGCGGTTCTTACGAGCAGTACTTC. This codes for CASSRIGTSGSYEQYF.

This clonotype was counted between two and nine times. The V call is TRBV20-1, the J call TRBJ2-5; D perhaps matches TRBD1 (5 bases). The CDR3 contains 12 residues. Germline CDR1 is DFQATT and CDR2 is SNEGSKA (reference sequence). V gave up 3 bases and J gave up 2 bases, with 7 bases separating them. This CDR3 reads CSASREQETQYF. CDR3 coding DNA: TGCAGTGCTAGCAGGGAACAAGAGACCCAGTACTTC.

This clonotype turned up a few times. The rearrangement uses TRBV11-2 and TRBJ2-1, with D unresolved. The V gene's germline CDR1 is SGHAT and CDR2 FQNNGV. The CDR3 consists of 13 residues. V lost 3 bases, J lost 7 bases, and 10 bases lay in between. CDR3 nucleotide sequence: TGTGCCAGCAGCTTTAACGGTTGGAATGAGCAGTTCTTC. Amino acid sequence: CASSFNGWNEQFF.

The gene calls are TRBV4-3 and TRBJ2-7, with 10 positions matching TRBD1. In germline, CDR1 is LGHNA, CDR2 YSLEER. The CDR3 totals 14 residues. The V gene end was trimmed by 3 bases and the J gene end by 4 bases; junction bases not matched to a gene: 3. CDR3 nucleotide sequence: TGCGCCAGCAGCCAGGACAGGGGGATGTACGAGCAGTACTTC. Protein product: CASSQDRGMYEQYF.

CDR3 amino acids: CASSQDIGSRSEQYF. The CDR3 DNA reads TGTGCCAGCAGCCAAGATATAGGATCCCGTTCCGAGCAGTACTTC. The chain uses TRBV4-2 and TRBJ2-7; no definite D call. The germline gives CDR1 LGHNA, CDR2 YNFKEQ. This CDR3 spans 15 amino acids. The ends were cut back, 0 bases at V and 6 bases at J, with 15 bases in the middle.

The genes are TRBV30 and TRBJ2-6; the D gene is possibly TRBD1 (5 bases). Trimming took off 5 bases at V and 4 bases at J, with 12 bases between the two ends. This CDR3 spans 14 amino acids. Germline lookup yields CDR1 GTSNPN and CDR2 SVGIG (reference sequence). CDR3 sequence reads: CAWDRRTGANVLTF. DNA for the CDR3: TGTGCCTGGGACAGAAGGACGGGGGCCAACGTCCTGACTTTC.

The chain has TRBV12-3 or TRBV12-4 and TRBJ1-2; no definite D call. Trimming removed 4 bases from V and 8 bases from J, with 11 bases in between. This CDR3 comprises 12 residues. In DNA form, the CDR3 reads TGTGCCAGCAGTTCATTGGACGGCGGCTACACCTTC. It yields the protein CASSSLDGGYTF.

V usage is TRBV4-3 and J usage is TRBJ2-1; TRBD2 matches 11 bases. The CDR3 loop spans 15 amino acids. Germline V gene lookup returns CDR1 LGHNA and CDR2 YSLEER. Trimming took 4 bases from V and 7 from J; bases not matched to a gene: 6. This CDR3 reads CASSPGLAVYNEQFF. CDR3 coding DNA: TGCGCCAGCAGCCCGGGACTAGCGGTTTATAATGAGCAGTTCTTC.

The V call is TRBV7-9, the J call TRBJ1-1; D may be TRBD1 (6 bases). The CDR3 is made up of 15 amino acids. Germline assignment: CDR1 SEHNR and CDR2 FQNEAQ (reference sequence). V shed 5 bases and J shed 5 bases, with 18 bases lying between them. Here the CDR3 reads CASSPSLGGSTEAFF. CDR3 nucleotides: TGTGCCAGCAGCCCGTCGTTGGGGGGCTCGACTGAAGCTTTCTTT.

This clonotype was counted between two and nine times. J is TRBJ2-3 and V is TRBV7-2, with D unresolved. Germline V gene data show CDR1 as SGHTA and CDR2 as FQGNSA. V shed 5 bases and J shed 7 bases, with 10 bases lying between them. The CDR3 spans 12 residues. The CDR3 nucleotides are TGTGCCAGCAGCCGATATGAGAATACGCAGTATTTT. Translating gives CASSRYENTQYF.